Sequencing of this T cell receptor (beta chain) was carried out in a study of OX40 agonist ivuxolimab in advanced cancers. At the level of the study: The diagnoses of dose-escalation patients were hepatocellular carcinoma, melanoma, renal cell or head and neck cancer. Those enrolled were approximately 87% male, with a mean age of approximately 60 years and ages from roughly 20 to 85. Partial responses, seen in three patients, involved one hepatocellular carcinoma and two cutaneous melanomas.

The trim removed 5 bases at V and 2 bases at J, leaving 2 bases unmatched. The CDR3 has 14 amino acids. In germline, CDR1 is SGHRS, CDR2 YFSETQ. Assay: immunoSEQ multiplex PCR; the TCRdb copy retains only in-frame clones and omits some. The sample gives approximately 90,000 clones, roughly 88% of which show up once; approximately 0.3% is in the top ten. The sample holds one count of this clone. V gene TRBV5-1 combines with J gene TRBJ2-5; 11 bases match TRBD1. The TCR originated in an adult with an advanced solid tumor such as melanoma, head and neck, liver or kidney cancer. Specimen: CD4+ or CD8+ T cells sorted from blood, collected in a trial of the OX40 agonist ivuxolimab. Written as DNA, the CDR3 is TGCGCCAGCAGAAGGGACAGGGGGCAAGAGACCCAGTACTTC. It specifies CASRRDRGQETQYF.